The next 24 T cell receptor beta chains were all read from a single sample in a study of CD8+ T cells in alopecia areata (dated by TCRdb to 2017 to 2018). Libraries were made using the immunoSEQ multiplex PCR assay. RNA was extracted from all samples and reverse transcribed into cDNA, which served as template for TCR sequencing. TCRdb's version of the immuneACCESS table is confined to in-frame rearrangements and falls short of the full clone set. An unresolved V gene accounts for under half of the shortfall where checked; the remainder is of unknown origin. The sample records approximately 110,000 clones, none occurring a single time. The ten largest clonotypes hold around 20% of the sample. Sequenced input: lesional skin. The receptors derive from a C3H/HeJ mouse with alopecia areata. This mouse strain carries MHC haplotype H2-k.

Of note for this clone: DNA and listed protein disagree at residue 13, so the protein shown here was translated from the DNA. Gene names refer to mouse genes. The read comes to an end 3 residues before the CDR3 does, leaving the germline J gene to fill in the end. This rearrangement joins TRBV13-3 to TRBJ1-3, with D tentatively TRBD1 (6 bases). The CDR3 covers 16 residues. The V and J ends lost 2 bases and 0 bases respectively, with 12 bases between them. Germline V gene sequence: CDR1 NNHDY, CDR2 SYVADS. The sequenced part of the CDR3 DNA is TGTGCCAGCAGTGAAGGGGGAGCCTTTTCTGGAAATACG. As protein: CASSEGGAFSGNT. The full CDR3 protein reads CASSEGGAFSGNTLYF.

This clone showed up just a few times. Gene names and germline refer to mouse. The sequenced fragment ends 4 residues before the CDR3 boundary, so the rest is inferred from the germline J gene. The rearrangement uses TRBV1 and TRBJ1-4, with 8 positions matching TRBD1. V lost 0 bases, J lost 4 bases, and 4 bases stayed unmatched. This CDR3 is built from 16 residues. CDR1 is NSQYPW, CDR2 LRSPGD, per germline (reference sequence). The CDR3 bases that were read are TGCACCTGCAGTGCAGAAAACAGGGGGGGCAACGAA. Amino acids: CTCSAENRGGNE. Given in full, the CDR3 is CTCSAENRGGNERLFF.

Note on this clone: All gene names here are mouse names. Incomplete CDR3 DNA: TGCACCTGCAGTGCAGACCCCGGGACAATAAACACCGGG. Translated, it gives CTCSADPGTINTG. The whole CDR3 is CTCSADPGTINTGQLYF. This rearrangement joins TRBV1 to TRBJ2-2; D might be TRBD1 (6 bases). The read comes to an end 4 residues before the CDR3 does, leaving the germline J gene to fill in the end. This CDR3 is built from 17 residues. The germline V and J ends were trimmed by 0 bases and 1 base, with 12 bases remaining between them. Germline V gene data show CDR1 as NSQYPW and CDR2 as LRSPGD (reference sequence).

Comment on this clone: At residue 11, the DNA translation does not agree with TCRdb's protein; the protein displayed here is the one encoded by the DNA. Gene names and germline match the mouse. From the germline J gene comes the end of the CDR3, since the read stops 3 residues before it. The chain combines TRBV19 with TRBJ1-6; 10 positions agree with TRBD1. TRBJ1-6 is noted as an ORF with a role that remains uncertain. The germline gives CDR1 FNHDT, CDR2 SITEND (reference sequence). V lost 6 bases to trimming and J lost 8 bases; unmatched junction nucleotides: 5. CDR3 length: 14 residues. The CDR3 bases that were read are TGTGCCAGCACCCCGGGACAGGGGTATTCGCCC. Protein product: CASTPGQGYSP. The whole CDR3 sequence is CASTPGQGYSPLYF.

Remarks on this clone: The gene names here belong to mouse. The CDR3 goes on 4 residues after the read ends, and that part is filled in from the germline J gene. The V call is TRBV13-3, the J call TRBJ2-5; TRBD1 matches at 10 bases. The CDR3 contains 16 residues. V trimming: 2 bases; J trimming: 1 base; junction bases outside the gene matches: 4. From germline, CDR1 is NNHDY and CDR2 SYVADS. CDR3 in amino acids: CASSEPGQGHQDTQYF. The DNA read from the CDR3 is TGTGCCAGCAGTGAGCCGGGACAGGGGCACCAAGAC.

About this clone: Gene names follow the mouse nomenclature. The CDR3 is cut off 4 residues early in the read; its end comes from the germline J gene. The rearrangement uses TRBV13-1 and TRBJ1-1; D unresolved. The germline V gene encodes CDR1 NSHNY and CDR2 SYGAGN. The CDR3 spans 14 residues. The ends were cut back, 0 bases at V and 0 bases at J, with 6 bases in the middle. The CDR3 is CASSDGRANTEVFF. CDR3 bases read: TGTGCCAGCAGTGATGGCAGAGCAAACACA.

In regard to this clone: Each gene name is a mouse one. From the germline J gene comes the end of the CDR3, since the read stops 4 residues before it. The chain has TRBV1 and TRBJ2-1, with a tentative D call TRBD1 (5 bases). Germline lookup yields CDR1 NSQYPW and CDR2 LRSPGD (reference sequence). Between the trimmed V and J ends, which lost 3 bases and 6 bases, there was a span of 9 bases. The CDR3 loop spans 13 amino acids. CDR3 sequence reads: CTCSAGRAAEQFF. CDR3 bases read: TGCACCTGCAGTGCCGGCAGGGCTGCT.

This clone was counted at least ten times. Gene names and germline refer to mouse. The read stops 4 residues short of the end of the CDR3; the missing end is completed from the germline J gene. The chain couples TRBV13-3 to TRBJ1-4; D is perhaps TRBD1 (6 bases). There are 14 residues in the CDR3. V was cut by 4 bases and J by 3 bases, with 10 bases left in between. Germline V CDR1 and CDR2: NNHDY, SYVADS. The CDR3 DNA, read in part, is TGTGCCAGCAGTAGCACAGGGACCAACGAA. Its translation: CASSSTGTNE. The CDR3 reads in full as CASSSTGTNERLFF.

This clone was found a few times. At residue 11, the TCRdb protein departs from the DNA translation, so the protein shown here was derived from the DNA itself. The germline and genes are mouse ones. Read data end 3 residues before the CDR3 end; the end is taken from the germline J gene. This chain uses TRBV1 with TRBJ1-3, with D unresolved. The CDR3 loop spans 14 amino acids. Germline values: CDR1 NSQYPW, CDR2 LRSPGD (reference sequence). Trimming left V 2 bases short and J 0 bases short, with 5 bases between. CDR3: CTCSAQPSGNTLYF. CDR3 DNA, as far as it was read: TGCACCTGCAGTGCACAACCTTCTGGAAATACG.

This clone showed up just a few times. Each gene name is a mouse one. Read sequence stops 4 residues before the CDR3 end, and the germline J gene provides the missing end. V gene TRBV13-3 combines with J gene TRBJ2-3; 7 bases fit TRBD1. J was trimmed by 1 base and V by 6 bases; bases with no gene match: 8. The CDR3 consists of 15 residues. Per the germline V gene, CDR1 is NNHDY and CDR2 is SYVADS. CDR3 loop: CASTPTGRGAETLYF. The DNA read from the CDR3 is TGTGCCAGCACCCCGACAGGGAGGGGTGCAGAA.

This clone was counted between two and nine times. The genes are named according to mouse. The CDR3 goes on 4 residues after the read ends, and that part is filled in from the germline J gene. The genes are TRBV17 and TRBJ2-7, with 8 bases that match TRBD1. Per the germline V gene, CDR1 is MNHDT and CDR2 is YYDKIL. The CDR3 loop spans 14 amino acids. V shed 1 base and J 2 bases; nucleotides not matched to a gene: 1. CDR3 protein: CASSRVDRAYEQYF. The DNA read from the CDR3 is TGTGCTAGCAGTAGAGTGGACAGGGCCTAT.

To note about this clone: Gene names are the mouse ones. The read ends 4 residues early relative to the CDR3; the germline J gene fills the gap. V and J are TRBV13-3 and TRBJ2-5, with 11 bases fitting TRBD1. The CDR3 has 14 amino acids. Germline V gene sequence: CDR1 NNHDY, CDR2 SYVADS. The covered CDR3 bases are TGTGCCAGCAGAGCGGGGGACAGGGGGGAC. Amino acids: CASRAGDRGD. The whole CDR3 sequence reads CASRAGDRGDTQYF.

Note on this clone: Gene names and germline refer to mouse. The read terminates 4 residues before the CDR3 end, so the remaining end is supplied by the germline J gene. This chain joins TRBV19 and TRBJ2-1; 9 bases fit TRBD2. The CDR3 covers 12 residues. The germline V gene has CDR1 FNHDT and CDR2 SITEND (reference sequence). The chain's CDR3 is CASKGTGAEQFF. The covered CDR3 bases are TGTGCCAGTAAAGGGACTGGGGCT.

To note about this clone: Mouse gene names and germline throughout. Coverage ceases 4 residues before the CDR3 finishes, and the germline J gene fills in the end. The gene calls are TRBV13-1 and TRBJ2-5; 11 bases line up with TRBD1. Germline CDR1 and CDR2: NSHNY and SYGAGN. This CDR3 has 15 amino acids. The CDR3 is CASSDRDRGRDTQYF. CDR3 bases read: TGTGCCAGCAGTGACCGGGACAGGGGGAGAGAC.

This clone came up a few times. Germline and genes: mouse. The read ends 4 residues early relative to the CDR3; the germline J gene fills the gap. V is TRBV13-3 and J is TRBJ2-7, with 9 bases aligning to TRBD1. CDR1 and CDR2 from the germline V gene are NNHDY and SYVADS. The CDR3 loop spans 14 amino acids. CDR3 in amino acids: CASILRDRDYEQYF. CDR3 DNA, as far as it was read: TGTGCCAGCATTCTCCGGGACAGGGATTAT.

In this sample, this clone turned up many times. The protein recorded in TCRdb does not match the translated DNA at residue 14; the protein presented here comes from translating the DNA. Gene names denote mouse genes. The observed sequence ends 3 residues before the CDR3 terminus, with the missing tail filled in from the germline J gene. The chain joins TRBV13-3 to TRBJ1-6; 9 nucleotides match TRBD1. TRBJ1-6 has ORF status, its function being uncertain. The CDR3 runs 17 residues. V lost 1 base and J lost 5; bases outside the gene matches: 7. CDR1 and CDR2 (germline): NNHDY, SYVADS. Here the CDR3 reads CASSDPPDRGDNSPLYF. The sequenced CDR3 bases are TGTGCCAGCAGTGATCCCCCGGACAGGGGAGATAATTCGCCC.

There are a few counts of this clone. Mouse names are used for the genes. The CDR3 is cut off 4 residues early in the read; its end comes from the germline J gene. The rearrangement uses TRBV13-3 and TRBJ2-3; TRBD2 agrees at 8 bases. With 0 bases clipped from V and 0 bases from J, the junction kept 6 bases outside the gene matches. This CDR3 comprises 17 residues. Germline lookup yields CDR1 NNHDY and CDR2 SYVADS. The DNA read from the CDR3 is TGTGCCAGCAGTGATGTGGAGGGGGGGGCTAGTGCAGAA. Protein sequence: CASSDVEGGASAE. Given in full, the CDR3 is CASSDVEGGASAETLYF.

With regard to this clone: The listed genes are named as in mouse. The CDR3 end lies 4 residues beyond the end of the read and is filled in from the germline J gene. The V call is TRBV1, the J call TRBJ1-2; D gene uncertain. The germline gives CDR1 NSQYPW, CDR2 LRSPGD (reference sequence). This CDR3 is 14 amino acids long. CDR3 amino acids: CTCSAAGVAFDYTF. The part of the CDR3 DNA that was read is TGCACCTGCAGTGCCGCTGGGGTGGCCTTC.

This clone was detected only a few times. Each gene name is a mouse one. The observed sequence ends 4 residues before the CDR3 terminus, with the missing tail filled in from the germline J gene. This rearrangement joins TRBV13-3 to TRBJ1-4; the D gene is possibly TRBD1 (6 bases). CDR1 NNHDY and CDR2 SYVADS come from the germline V gene. This CDR3 spans 14 amino acids. Trimming removed 4 bases at V and 6 bases at J, with 13 bases between. The part of the CDR3 DNA that was read is TGTGCCAGCAGTCCCACAGGGAGAGACGAA. Encoded protein: CASSPTGRDE. The entire CDR3 is CASSPTGRDERLFF.

On this clone itself: Gene names denote mouse genes. The missing CDR3 end, 4 residues past where the read stops, is filled in from the germline J gene. The chain joins TRBV16 to TRBJ1-2, with 7 nucleotides matching TRBD1. The CDR3 extends over 15 amino acids. Germline CDR1 SGHSA, CDR2 FRNQAP. Trimming at V came to 0 bases and at J to 0 bases, leaving 1 base not matched to a gene. The CDR3 sequence is CASSLDGTANSDYTF. The part of the CDR3 DNA that was read is TGTGCAAGCAGCTTAGATGGGACAGCAAACTCC.

Turning to this clone: TCRdb's protein sequence differs at residue 11 from the translated DNA; the protein presented here follows the DNA. Gene names follow the mouse nomenclature. The read finishes 3 residues shy of the CDR3 end, and the germline J gene is used to complete it. The rearrangement links TRBV1 to TRBJ1-3, with a tentative D call TRBD1 (6 bases). This CDR3 has 14 residues. Germline CDR1 NSQYPW, CDR2 LRSPGD (reference sequence). V lost 6 bases and J 4 bases, leaving 13 bases between the germline ends. The CDR3 DNA, read in part, is TGCACCTGCAGGAGGGGGGCGGGCGGAAATACG. This encodes CTCRRGAGGNT. The entire CDR3 protein reads CTCRRGAGGNTLYF. Full variable domain (rest looked up from reference TRBV1 and TRBJ1-3): VTLLEQNPRWRLVPRGQAVNLRCILKNSQYPWMSWYQQDLQKQLQWLFTLRSPGDKEVKSLPGADYLATRVTDTELRLQVANMSQGRTLYCTCRRGAGGNTLYFGEGSRLIVV.

Turning to this clone: Any gene name here is a mouse gene name. The read falls 4 residues short of the CDR3 end, and the missing part is taken from the germline J gene. The rearrangement links TRBV16 to TRBJ1-1; tentative D call: TRBD1 (5 bases). V dropped 6 bases and J dropped 0 bases, with 5 bases sitting between them. The germline V gene encodes CDR1 SGHSA and CDR2 FRNQAP. This CDR3 is 12 amino acids long. CDR3 residues: CASRTANTEVFF. Incomplete CDR3 DNA: TGTGCAAGCAGGACAGCAAACACA.

This clone was observed a handful of times. Gene names denote mouse genes. Read data end 4 residues before the CDR3 end; the end is taken from the germline J gene. The chain couples TRBV13-2 to TRBJ2-5; unclear D gene. Germline-derived CDR1 and CDR2 are NNHNN and SYGAGS (reference sequence). Between the trimmed V and J ends, which lost 2 bases and 3 bases, there was a span of 7 bases. The CDR3 loop spans 13 amino acids. CDR3 sequence: CASGETEQDTQYF. The CDR3 bases that were read are TGTGCCAGCGGTGAAACAGAACAAGAC.

Notes on this clone: Germline and genes: mouse. The CDR3 goes on 4 residues after the read ends, and that part is filled in from the germline J gene. The chain employs TRBV13-1 and TRBJ1-2; the match to TRBD1 covers 10 bases. Unmatched junction bases numbered 3, after V lost 5 bases and J lost 2 bases. The germline V gene has CDR1 NSHNY and CDR2 SYGAGN. The CDR3 contains 14 residues. This CDR3 reads CASRDRGRNSDYTF. The DNA read from the CDR3 is TGTGCCAGCAGAGACAGGGGGCGGAACTCC.